This T cell receptor (beta chain) was recovered during a study of blood T cells in healthy people across ages. Together with a sample-barcoded 5' primer, a J-beta primer mix was included in a second PCR lasting roughly 6 to 12 cycles. TCRdb re-analysed the 5' RACE reads in MiXCR, keeping a single row per CDR3 protein. The sample lists hundreds of thousands of distinct CDR3 sequences, approximately 50% seen once, with over 35% in the top ten. The study's findings and limits: Older age went with lower TCR beta diversity per million T cells, in a roughly linear way. Researchers deemed the diversity estimates from one million T cells underestimates.

In this sample, this clonotype turned up many times. Its cognate antigen is unknown. For every donor, a draw yielded ten milliliters of peripheral blood. Extracted total RNA amounted to at least 5.5 micrograms for each sample. The CDR3 consists of 14 residues. The V gene end was trimmed by 7 bases and the J gene end by 2 bases; junction bases not matched to a gene: 7. CDR1 is WSHSY, CDR2 SAAADI, per germline. The rearrangement uses TRBV10-2 and TRBJ1-1; TRBD1 matches 7 bases. The TCR comes from a man aged 60 to 75 in good health. Specimen: blood. The CDR3 here is CASKGRQGNTEAFF. The CDR3 nucleotides are TGCGCCAGCAAGGGGCGACAGGGAAACACTGAAGCTTTCTTT.